Sequencing of this T cell receptor (beta chain) was carried out in a study of early T cells in non-severe SARS-CoV-2 infection. CDR3 length: 16 amino acids. With 4 bases removed from V and 5 bases from J, the gap between germline ends came to 21 bases. Looked up from germline, CDR1 is SGDLS and CDR2 is YYNGEE. This clonotype was recorded at least ten times. One entry per CDR3 protein, called by TCRdb with MiXCR from the 5' RACE reads. The sample lists 40,000 or so distinct CDR3 sequences; 6.1% were seen once. This clonotype originated in an adult who was a healthcare worker with PCR-confirmed SARS-CoV-2 infection or an uninfected control (not recorded which). The sequencing input was whole blood. The chain is built from TRBV9 and TRBJ2-5; tentatively, D is TRBD1 (5 bases). The chain's CDR3 is CASSRLMGSGSETQYF. For the CDR3, the DNA is TGTGCCAGCAGCCGCCTAATGGGGTCAGGGTCGGAGACCCAGTACTTC.